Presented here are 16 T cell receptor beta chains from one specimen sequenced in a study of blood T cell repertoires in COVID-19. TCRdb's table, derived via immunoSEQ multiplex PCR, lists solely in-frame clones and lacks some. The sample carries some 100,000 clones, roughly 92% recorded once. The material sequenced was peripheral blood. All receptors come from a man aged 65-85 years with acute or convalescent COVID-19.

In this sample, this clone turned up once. The CDR3 protein is CASSHYSYSNQPQHF. In DNA, the CDR3 is TGTGCCAGCAGCCATTACTCTTATAGCAATCAGCCCCAGCATTTT. The genes are TRBV7-8 and TRBJ1-5; D gene unclear. This CDR3 has 15 amino acids. Trimming left V 5 bases short and J 0 bases short, with 11 bases between. Germline CDR1 is SGHVS and CDR2 is FQNEAQ.

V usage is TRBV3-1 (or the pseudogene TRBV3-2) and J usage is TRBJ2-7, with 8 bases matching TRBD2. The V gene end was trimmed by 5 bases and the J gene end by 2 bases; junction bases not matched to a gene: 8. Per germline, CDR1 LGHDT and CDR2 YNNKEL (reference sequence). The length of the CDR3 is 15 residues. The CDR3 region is CASSVVRGGPYEQYF. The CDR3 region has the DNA TGTGCCAGCAGCGTGGTTCGGGGGGGACCCTACGAGCAGTACTTC.

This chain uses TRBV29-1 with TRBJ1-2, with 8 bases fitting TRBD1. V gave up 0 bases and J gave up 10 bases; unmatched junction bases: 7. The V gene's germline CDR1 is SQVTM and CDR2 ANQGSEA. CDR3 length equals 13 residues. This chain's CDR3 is CSVEDRQGLVYTF. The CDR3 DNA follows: TGCAGCGTTGAAGACCGACAGGGGTTGGTCTACACCTTC.

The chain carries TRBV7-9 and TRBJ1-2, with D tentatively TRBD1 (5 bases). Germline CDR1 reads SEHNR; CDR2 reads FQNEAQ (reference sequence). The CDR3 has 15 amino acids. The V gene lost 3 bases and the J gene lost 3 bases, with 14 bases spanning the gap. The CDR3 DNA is TGTGCCAGCAGCTTTTTCAGGGTAGAGGACTATGGCTACACCTTC. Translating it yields CASSFFRVEDYGYTF.

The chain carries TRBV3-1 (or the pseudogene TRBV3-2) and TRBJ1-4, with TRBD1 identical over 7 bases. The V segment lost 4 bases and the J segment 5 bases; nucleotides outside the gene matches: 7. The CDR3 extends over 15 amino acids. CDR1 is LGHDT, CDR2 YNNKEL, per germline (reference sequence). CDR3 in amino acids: CASSPPGQTNEKLFF. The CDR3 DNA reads TGTGCCAGCAGCCCGCCGGGACAGACGAATGAAAAACTGTTTTTT.

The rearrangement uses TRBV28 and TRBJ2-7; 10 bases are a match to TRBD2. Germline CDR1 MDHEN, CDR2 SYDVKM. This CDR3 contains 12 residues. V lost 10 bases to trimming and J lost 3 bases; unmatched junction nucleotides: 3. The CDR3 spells CATGTSVYEQYF. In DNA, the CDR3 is TGTGCCACCGGGACTAGCGTCTACGAGCAGTACTTC.

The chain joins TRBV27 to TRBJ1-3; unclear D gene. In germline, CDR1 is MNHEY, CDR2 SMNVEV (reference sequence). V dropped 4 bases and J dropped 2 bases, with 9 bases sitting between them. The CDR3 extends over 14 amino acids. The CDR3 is CASSSVGAGNTIYF. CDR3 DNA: TGTGCCAGCAGTTCCGTCGGGGCTGGAAACACCATATATTTT.

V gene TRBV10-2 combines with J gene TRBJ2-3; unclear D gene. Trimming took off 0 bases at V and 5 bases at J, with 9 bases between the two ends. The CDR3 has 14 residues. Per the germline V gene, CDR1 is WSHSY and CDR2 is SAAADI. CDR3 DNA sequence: TGCGCCAGCAGTGAGTCGCGGCTAGTAGATACGCAGTATTTT. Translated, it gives CASSESRLVDTQYF.

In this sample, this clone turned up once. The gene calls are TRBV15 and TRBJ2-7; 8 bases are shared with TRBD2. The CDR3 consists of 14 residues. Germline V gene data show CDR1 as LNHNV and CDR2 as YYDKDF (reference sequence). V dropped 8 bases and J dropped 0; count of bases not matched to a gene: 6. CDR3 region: CATAAGGNSYEQYF. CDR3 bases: TGTGCCACCGCGGCGGGGGGCAACTCCTACGAGCAGTACTTC. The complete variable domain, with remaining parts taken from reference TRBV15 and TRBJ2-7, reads DAMVIQNPRYQVTQFGKPVTLSCSQTLNHNVMYWYQQKSSQAPKLLFHYYDKDFNNEADTPDNFQSRRPNTSFCFLDIRSPGLGDTAMYLCATAAGGNSYEQYFGPGTRLTVT.

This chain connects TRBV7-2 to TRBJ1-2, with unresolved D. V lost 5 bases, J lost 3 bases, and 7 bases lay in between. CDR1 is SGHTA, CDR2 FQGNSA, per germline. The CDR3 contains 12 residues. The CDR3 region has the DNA TGTGCCAGCAGCCAGAGGTACTATGGCTACACCTTC. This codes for CASSQRYYGYTF.

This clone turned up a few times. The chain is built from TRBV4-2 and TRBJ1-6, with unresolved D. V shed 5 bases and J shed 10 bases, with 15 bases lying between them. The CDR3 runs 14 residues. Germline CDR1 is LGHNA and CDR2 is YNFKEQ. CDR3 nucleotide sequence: TGTGCCAGCAGCTCAGTCCGGGAGGGATCACCCCTCCACTTT. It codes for CASSSVREGSPLHF.

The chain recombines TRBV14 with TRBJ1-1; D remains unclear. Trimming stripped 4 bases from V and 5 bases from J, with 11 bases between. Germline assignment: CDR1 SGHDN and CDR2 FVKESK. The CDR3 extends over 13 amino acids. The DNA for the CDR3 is TGTGCCAGCAGCCTGATAACATGGACTGAAGCTTTCTTT. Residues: CASSLITWTEAFF.

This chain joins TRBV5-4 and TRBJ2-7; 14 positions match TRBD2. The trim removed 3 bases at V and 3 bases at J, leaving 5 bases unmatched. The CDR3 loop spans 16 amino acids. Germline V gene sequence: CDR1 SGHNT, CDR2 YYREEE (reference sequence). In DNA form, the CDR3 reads TGTGCCAGCAGCTGGGGACTAGCGGGAGACCTCTACGAGCAGTACTTC. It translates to CASSWGLAGDLYEQYF. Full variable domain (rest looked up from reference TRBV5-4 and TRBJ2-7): ETGVTQSPTHLIKTRGQQVTLRCSSQSGHNTVSWYQQALGQGPQFIFQYYREEENGRGNFPPRFSGLQFPNYSSELNVNALELDDSALYLCASSWGLAGDLYEQYFGPGTRLTVT.

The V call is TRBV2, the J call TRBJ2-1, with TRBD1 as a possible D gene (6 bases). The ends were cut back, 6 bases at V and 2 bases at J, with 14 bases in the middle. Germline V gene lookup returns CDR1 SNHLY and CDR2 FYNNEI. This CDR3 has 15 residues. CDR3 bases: TGTGCCAGCAGATCAGGGGCCGTTGCCTACAATGAGCAGTTCTTC. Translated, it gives CASRSGAVAYNEQFF. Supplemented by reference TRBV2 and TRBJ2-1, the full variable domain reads EPEVTQTPSHQVTQMGQEVILRCVPISNHLYFYWYRQILGQKVEFLVSFYNNEISEKSEIFDDQFSVERPDGSNFTLKIRSTKLEDSAMYFCASRSGAVAYNEQFFGPGTRLTVL.

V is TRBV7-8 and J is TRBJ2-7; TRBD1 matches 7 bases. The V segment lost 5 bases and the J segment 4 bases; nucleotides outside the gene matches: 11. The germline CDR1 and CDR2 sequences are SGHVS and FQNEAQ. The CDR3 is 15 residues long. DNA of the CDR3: TGTGCCAGCAGCGAATACAGGGGAGAGGTATACGAGCAGTACTTC. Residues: CASSEYRGEVYEQYF.

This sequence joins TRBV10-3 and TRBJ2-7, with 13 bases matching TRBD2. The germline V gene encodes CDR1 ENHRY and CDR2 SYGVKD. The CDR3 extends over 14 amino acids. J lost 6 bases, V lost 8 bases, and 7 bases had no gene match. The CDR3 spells CAIRGLAGVGEQYF. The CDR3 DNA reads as TGTGCCATCCGAGGACTAGCGGGGGTGGGCGAGCAGTACTTC.